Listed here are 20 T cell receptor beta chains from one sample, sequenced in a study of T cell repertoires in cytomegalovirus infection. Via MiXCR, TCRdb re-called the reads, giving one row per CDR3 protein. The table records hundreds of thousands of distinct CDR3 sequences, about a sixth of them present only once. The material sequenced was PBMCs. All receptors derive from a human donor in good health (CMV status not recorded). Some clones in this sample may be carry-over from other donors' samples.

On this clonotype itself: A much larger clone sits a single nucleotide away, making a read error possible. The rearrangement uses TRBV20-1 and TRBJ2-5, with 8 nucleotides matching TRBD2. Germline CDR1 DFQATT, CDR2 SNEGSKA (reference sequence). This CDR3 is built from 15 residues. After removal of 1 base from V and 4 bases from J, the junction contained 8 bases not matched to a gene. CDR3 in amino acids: CSARGGTSLSETQYF. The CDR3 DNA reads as TGCAGTGCTAGAGGTGGGACTAGTTTATCAGAGACCCAGTACTTC.

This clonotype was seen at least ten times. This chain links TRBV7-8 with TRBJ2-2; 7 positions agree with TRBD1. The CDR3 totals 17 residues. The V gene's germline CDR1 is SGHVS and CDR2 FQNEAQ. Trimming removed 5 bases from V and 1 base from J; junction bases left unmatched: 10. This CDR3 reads CASSLNTGTVNTGELFF. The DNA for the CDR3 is TGTGCCAGCAGCCTCAACACCGGGACAGTGAACACCGGGGAGCTGTTTTTT.

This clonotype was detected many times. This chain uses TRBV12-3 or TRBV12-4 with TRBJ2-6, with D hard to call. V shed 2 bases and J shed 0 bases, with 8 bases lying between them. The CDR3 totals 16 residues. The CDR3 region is CASSLLVNSGANVLTF. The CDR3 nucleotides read TGTGCCAGCAGTTTACTCGTGAACTCTGGGGCCAACGTCCTGACTTTC.

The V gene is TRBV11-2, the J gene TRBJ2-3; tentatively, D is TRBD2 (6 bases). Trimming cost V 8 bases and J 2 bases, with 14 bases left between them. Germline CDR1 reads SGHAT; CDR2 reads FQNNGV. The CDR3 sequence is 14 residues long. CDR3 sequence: CASGGNSVTDTQYF. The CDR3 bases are TGTGCCAGCGGGGGGAATTCCGTCACAGATACGCAGTATTTT.

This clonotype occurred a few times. CDR3 residues: CASSLQDLANEKLFF. For the CDR3, the DNA is TGTGCCAGCAGCTTACAGGATTTAGCTAATGAAAAACTGTTTTTT. This chain connects TRBV7-9 to TRBJ1-4; D is unresolved. The V end lost 2 bases, the J end lost 3 bases, and 10 bases lay between the germline ends. The CDR3 length is 15 residues. Germline V lookup: CDR1 SEHNR, CDR2 FQNEAQ (reference sequence). Filled out from reference TRBV7-9 and TRBJ1-4, the complete variable domain reads DTGVSQNPRHKITKRGQNVTFRCDPISEHNRLYWYRQTLGQGPEFLTYFQNEAQLEKSRLLSDRFSAERPKGSFSTLEIQRTEQGDSAMYLCASSLQDLANEKLFFGSGTQLSVL.

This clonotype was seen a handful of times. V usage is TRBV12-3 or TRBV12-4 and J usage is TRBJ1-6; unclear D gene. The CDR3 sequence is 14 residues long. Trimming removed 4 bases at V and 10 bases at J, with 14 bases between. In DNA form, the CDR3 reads TGTGCCAGCAGTTCCCGCCAGGTTCGGTCACCCCTCCACTTT. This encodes CASSSRQVRSPLHF.

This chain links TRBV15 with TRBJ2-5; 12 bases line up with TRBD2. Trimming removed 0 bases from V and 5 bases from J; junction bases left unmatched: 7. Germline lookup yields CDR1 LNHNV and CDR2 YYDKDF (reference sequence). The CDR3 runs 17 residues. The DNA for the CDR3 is TGTGCCACCAGCAGAGATCGACTAGCGGGGGATCGGGAGACCCAGTACTTC. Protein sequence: CATSRDRLAGDRETQYF.

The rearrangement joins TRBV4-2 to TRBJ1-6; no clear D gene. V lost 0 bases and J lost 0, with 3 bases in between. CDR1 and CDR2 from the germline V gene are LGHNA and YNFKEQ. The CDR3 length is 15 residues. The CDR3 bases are TGTGCCAGCAGCCAAGACAGCTCCTATAATTCACCCCTCCACTTT. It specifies CASSQDSSYNSPLHF.

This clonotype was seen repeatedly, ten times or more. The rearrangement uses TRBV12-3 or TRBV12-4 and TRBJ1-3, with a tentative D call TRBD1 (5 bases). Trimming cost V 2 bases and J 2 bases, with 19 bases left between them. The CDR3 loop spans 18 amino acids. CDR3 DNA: TGTGCCAGCAGTTTACTATGGGACTCTGGAGGGACTGGAAACACCATATATTTT. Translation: CASSLLWDSGGTGNTIYF.

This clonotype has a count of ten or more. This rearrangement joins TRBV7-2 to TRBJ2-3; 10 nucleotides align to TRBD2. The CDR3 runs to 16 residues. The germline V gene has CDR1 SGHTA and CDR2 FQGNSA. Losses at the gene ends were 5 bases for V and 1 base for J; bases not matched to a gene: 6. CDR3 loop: CASSTSLAGGTDTQYF. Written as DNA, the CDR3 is TGTGCCAGCAGCACTAGCCTAGCGGGGGGCACAGATACGCAGTATTTT. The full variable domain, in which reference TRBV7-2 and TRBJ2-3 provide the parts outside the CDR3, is GAGVSQSPSNKVTEKGKDVELRCDPISGHTALYWYRQSLGQGLEFLIYFQGNSAPDKSGLPSDRFSAERTGGSVSTLTIQRTQQEDSAVYLCASSTSLAGGTDTQYFGPGTRLTVL.

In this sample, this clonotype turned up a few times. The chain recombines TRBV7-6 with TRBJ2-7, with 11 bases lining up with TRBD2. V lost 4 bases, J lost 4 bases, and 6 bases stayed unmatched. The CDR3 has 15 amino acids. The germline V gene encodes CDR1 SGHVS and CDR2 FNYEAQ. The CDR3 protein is CASSSLAGGLYEQYF. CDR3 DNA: TGTGCCAGCAGCTCTTTAGCGGGGGGGCTATACGAGCAGTACTTC.

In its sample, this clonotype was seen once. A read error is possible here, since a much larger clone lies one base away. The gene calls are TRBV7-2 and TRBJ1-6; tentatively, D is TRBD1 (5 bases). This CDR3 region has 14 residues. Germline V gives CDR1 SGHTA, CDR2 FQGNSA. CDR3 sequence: CASSLRQYNPPLHF. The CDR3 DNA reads TGTGCCAGCAGCTTACGACAGTATAATCCACCCCTCCACTTT.

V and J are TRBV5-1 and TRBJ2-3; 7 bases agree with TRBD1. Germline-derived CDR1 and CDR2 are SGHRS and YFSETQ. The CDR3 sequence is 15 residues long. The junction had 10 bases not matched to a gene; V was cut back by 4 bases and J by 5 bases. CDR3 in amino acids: CASSLTTGYGDTQYF. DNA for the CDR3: TGCGCCAGCAGCCTCACGACAGGGTATGGAGATACGCAGTATTTT.

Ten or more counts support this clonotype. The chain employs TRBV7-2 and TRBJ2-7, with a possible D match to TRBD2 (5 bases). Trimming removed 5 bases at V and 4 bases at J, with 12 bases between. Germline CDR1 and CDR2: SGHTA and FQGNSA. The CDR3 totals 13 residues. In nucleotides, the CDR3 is TGTGCCAGCAGCCCCCCGGGGAAGTACGAGCAGTACTTC. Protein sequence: CASSPPGKYEQYF.

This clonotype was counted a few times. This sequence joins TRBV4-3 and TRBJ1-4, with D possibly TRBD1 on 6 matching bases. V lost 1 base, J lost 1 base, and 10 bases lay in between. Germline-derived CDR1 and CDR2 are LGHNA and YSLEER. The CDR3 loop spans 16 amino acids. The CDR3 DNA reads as TGCGCCAGCAGCCAAGGCGGCAGGGGAACTAATGAAAAACTGTTTTTT. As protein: CASSQGGRGTNEKLFF.

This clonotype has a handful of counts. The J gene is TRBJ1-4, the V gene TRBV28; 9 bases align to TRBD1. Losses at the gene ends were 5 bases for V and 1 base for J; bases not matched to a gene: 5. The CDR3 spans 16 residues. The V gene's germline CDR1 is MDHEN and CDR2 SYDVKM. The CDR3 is CASSRTGVETNEKLFF. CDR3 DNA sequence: TGTGCCAGCAGTAGGACAGGGGTGGAAACTAATGAAAAACTGTTTTTT.

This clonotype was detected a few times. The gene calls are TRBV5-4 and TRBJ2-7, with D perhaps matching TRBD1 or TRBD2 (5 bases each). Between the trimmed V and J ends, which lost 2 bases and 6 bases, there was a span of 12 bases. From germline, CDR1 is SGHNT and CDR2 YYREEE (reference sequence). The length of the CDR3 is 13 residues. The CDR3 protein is CASSFGTRSEQYF. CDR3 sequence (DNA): TGTGCCAGCAGCTTCGGGACGAGGAGCGAGCAGTACTTC.

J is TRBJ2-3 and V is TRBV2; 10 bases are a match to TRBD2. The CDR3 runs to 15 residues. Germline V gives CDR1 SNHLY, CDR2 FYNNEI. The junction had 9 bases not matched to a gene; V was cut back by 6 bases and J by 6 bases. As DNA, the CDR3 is TGTGCCAGCAGCCCCCGGAGCGGGGGGGCCGATACGCAGTATTTT. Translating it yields CASSPRSGGADTQYF.

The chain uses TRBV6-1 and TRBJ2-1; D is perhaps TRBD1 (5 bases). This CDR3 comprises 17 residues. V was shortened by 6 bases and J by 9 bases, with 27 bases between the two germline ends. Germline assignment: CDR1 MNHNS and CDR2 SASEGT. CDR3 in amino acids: CASRDLFGRRDRFEQFF. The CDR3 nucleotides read TGTGCCAGCAGGGATCTCTTCGGGCGACGCGACAGATTTGAGCAGTTCTTC.

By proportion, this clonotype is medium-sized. The CDR3 DNA reads as TGCGCCAGCAGCCCAGAACCTAGCGGGCGGGAGACCCAGTACTTC. Amino acid sequence: CASSPEPSGRETQYF. V and J are TRBV4-1 and TRBJ2-5; 8 bases are a match to TRBD2. V shed 4 bases, J shed 5 bases, and the junction held 9 bases outside the gene matches. Germline V gene lookup returns CDR1 MGHRA and CDR2 YSYEKL. The CDR3 runs 15 residues.